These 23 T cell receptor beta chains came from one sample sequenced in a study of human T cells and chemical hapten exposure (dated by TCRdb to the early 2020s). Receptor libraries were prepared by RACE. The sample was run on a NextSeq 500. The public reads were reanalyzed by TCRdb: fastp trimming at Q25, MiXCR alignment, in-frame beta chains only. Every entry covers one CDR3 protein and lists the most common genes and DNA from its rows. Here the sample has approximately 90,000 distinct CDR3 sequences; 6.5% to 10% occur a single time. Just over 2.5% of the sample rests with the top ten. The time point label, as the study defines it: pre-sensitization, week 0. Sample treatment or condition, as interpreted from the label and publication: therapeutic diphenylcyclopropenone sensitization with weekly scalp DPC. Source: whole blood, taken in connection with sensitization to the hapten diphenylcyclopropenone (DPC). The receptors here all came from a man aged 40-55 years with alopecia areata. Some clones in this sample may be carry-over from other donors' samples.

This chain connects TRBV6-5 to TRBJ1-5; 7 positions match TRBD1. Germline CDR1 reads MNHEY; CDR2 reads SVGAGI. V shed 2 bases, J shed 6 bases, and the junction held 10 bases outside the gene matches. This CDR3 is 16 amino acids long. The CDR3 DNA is TGTGCCAGCAGTTACGGGACAGTAGGAAAGGGTCAGCCCCAGCATTTT. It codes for CASSYGTVGKGQPQHF.

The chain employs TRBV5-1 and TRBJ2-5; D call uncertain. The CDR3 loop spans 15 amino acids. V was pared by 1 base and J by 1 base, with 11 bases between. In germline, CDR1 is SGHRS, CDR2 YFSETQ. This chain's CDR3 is CASSLIGGAQETQYF. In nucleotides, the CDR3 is TGCGCCAGCAGCTTGATCGGCGGAGCCCAAGAGACCCAGTACTTC.

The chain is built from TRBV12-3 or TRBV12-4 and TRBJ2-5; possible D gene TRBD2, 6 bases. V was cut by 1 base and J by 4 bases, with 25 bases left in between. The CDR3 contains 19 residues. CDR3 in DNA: TGTGCCAGCAGTTTAGAAGAGTGGGGTGGGGCAGGGAGGCCAGAGACCCAGTACTTC. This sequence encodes CASSLEEWGGAGRPETQYF.

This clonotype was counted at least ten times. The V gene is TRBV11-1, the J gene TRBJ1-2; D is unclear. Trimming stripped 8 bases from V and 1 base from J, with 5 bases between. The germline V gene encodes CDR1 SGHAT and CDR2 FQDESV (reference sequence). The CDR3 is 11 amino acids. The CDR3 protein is CASGYNYGYTF. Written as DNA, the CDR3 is TGTGCCAGCGGTTATAACTATGGCTACACCTTC.

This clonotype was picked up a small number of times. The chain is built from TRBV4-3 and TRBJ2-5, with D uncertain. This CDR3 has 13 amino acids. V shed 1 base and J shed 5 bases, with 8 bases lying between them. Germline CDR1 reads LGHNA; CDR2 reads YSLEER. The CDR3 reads CASSQGPWETQYF. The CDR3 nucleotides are TGCGCCAGCAGCCAAGGTCCGTGGGAGACCCAGTACTTC.

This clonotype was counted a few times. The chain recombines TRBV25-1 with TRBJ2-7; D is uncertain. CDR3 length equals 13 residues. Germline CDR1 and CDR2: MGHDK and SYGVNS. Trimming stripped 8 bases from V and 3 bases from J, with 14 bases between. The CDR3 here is CASVVSANYEQYF. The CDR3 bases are TGTGCCAGCGTAGTTTCGGCGAACTACGAGCAGTACTTC.

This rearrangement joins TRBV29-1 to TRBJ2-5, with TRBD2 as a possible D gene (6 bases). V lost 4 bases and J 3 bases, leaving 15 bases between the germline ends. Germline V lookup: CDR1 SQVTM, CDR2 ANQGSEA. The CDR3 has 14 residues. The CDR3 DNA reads TGCAGCGTTGGGCAGGCGGGGCGTAAAGAGACCCAGTACTTC. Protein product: CSVGQAGRKETQYF.

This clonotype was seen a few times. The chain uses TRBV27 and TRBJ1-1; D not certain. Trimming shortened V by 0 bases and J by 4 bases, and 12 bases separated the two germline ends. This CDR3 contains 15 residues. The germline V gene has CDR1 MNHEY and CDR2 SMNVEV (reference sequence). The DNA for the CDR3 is TGTGCCAGCAGTTTATCGTTGACTGCGGGCACTGAAGCTTTCTTT. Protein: CASSLSLTAGTEAFF.

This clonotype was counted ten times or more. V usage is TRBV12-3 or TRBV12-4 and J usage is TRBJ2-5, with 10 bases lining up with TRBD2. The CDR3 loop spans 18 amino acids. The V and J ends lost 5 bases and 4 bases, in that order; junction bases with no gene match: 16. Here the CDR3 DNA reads TGTGCCAGCAGTCCGGGGGCTAGCGGGAGTTTTTTTGGAGAGACCCAGTACTTC. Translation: CASSPGASGSFFGETQYF.

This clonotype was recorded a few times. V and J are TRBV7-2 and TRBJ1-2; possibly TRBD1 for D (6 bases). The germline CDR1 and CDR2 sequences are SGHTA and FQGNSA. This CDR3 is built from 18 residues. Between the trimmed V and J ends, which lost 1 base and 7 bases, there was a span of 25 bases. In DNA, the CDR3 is TGTGCCAGCAGCTTAGAGGGGGGTTATCGGGGGATCGGTCCTGGCTACACCTTC. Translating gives CASSLEGGYRGIGPGYTF.

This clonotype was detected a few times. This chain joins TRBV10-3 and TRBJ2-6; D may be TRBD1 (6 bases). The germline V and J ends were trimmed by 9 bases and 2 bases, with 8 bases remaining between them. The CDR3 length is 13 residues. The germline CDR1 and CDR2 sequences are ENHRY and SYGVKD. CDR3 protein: CAISGAGANVLTF. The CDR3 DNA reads TGTGCCATTTCAGGGGCTGGGGCCAACGTCCTGACTTTC.

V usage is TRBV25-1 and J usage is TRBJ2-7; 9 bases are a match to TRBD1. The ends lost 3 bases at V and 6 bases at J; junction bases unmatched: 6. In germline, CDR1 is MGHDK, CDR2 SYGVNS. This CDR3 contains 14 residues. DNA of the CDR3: TGTGCCAGCAGTGATATGGTGACAGGGGGCGAGCAGTACTTC. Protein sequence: CASSDMVTGGEQYF.

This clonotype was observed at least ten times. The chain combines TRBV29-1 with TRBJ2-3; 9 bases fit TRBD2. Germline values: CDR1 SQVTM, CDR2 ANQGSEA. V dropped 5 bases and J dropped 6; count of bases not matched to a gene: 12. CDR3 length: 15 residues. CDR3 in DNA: TGCAGCGTTCCCCCTTGGACTAGCGACAAGGATACGCAGTATTTT. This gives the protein CSVPPWTSDKDTQYF.

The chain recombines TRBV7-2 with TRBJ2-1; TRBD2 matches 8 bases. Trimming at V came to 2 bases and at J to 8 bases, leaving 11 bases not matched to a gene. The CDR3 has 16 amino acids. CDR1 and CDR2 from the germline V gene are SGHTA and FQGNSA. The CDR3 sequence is CASSLRIAGRGDEQFF. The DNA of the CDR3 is TGTGCCAGCAGCTTACGAATAGCGGGGCGGGGGGATGAGCAGTTCTTC. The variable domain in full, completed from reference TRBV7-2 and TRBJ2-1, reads GAGVSQSPSNKVTEKGKDVELRCDPISGHTALYWYRQSLGQGLEFLIYFQGNSAPDKSGLPSDRFSAERTGGSVSTLTIQRTQQEDSAVYLCASSLRIAGRGDEQFFGPGTRLTVL.

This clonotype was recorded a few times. CDR3 DNA sequence: TGTGCCAGCAGCTTAGTCGTCTGGCAGGGAAATTCACCCCTCCACTTT. Residues: CASSLVVWQGNSPLHF. J is TRBJ1-6 and V is TRBV7-2, with a possible D match to TRBD1 (5 bases). Trimming pared 1 base from V and 7 bases from J, leaving 14 bases between. CDR1 and CDR2 from the germline V gene are SGHTA and FQGNSA. The CDR3 is made up of 16 amino acids.

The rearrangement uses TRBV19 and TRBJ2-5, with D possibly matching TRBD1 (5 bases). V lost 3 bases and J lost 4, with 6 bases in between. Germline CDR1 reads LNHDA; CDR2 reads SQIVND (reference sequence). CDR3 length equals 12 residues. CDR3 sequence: CASSIQGETQYF. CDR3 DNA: TGTGCCAGTAGTATCCAGGGAGAGACCCAGTACTTC.

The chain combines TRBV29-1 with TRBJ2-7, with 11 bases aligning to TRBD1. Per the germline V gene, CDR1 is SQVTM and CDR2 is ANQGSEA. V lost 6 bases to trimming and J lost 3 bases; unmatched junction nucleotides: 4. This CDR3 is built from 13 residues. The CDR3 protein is CSVGTGGFYEQYF. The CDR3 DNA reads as TGCAGCGTAGGGACAGGGGGTTTCTACGAGCAGTACTTC.

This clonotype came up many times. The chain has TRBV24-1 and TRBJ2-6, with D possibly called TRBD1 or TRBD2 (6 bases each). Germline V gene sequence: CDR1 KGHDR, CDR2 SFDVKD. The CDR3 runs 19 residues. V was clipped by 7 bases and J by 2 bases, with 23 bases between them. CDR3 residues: CATRASGGPGEAGANVLTF. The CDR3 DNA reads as TGTGCCACCAGGGCTTCCGGTGGTCCAGGGGAGGCTGGGGCCAACGTCCTGACTTTC.

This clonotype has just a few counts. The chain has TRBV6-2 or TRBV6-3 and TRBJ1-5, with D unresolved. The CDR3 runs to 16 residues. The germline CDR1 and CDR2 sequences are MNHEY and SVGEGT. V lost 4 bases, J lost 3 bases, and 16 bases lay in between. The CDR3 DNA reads TGTGCCAGCAGTTCACACCCTAGCCCTACCAATCAGCCCCAGCATTTT. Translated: CASSSHPSPTNQPQHF.

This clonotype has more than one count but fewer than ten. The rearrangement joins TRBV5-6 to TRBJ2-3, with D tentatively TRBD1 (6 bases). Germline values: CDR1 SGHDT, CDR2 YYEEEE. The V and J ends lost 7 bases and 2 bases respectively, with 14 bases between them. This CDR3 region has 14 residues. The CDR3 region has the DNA TGTGCCAGCTACCAGGGGCTTGACACAGATACGCAGTATTTT. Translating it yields CASYQGLDTDTQYF.

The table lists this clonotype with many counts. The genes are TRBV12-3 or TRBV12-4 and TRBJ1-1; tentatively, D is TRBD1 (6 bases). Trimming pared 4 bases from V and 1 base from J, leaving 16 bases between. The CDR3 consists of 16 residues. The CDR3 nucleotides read TGTGCCAGCAGTTCCCCAGGGTCGGACAGGAACACTGAAGCTTTCTTT. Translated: CASSSPGSDRNTEAFF.

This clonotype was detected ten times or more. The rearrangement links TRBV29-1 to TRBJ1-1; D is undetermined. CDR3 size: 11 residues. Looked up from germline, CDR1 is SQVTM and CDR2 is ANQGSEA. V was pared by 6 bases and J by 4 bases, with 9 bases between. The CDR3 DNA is TGCAGCGTCGATACGATCACTGAAGCTTTCTTT. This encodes CSVDTITEAFF.

CDR3 loop: CSVRDRGNQYF. DNA for the CDR3: TGCAGCGTGAGGGACAGGGGAAATCAGTACTTC. The chain combines TRBV29-1 with TRBJ2-7; TRBD1 agrees at 10 bases. The CDR3 is made up of 11 amino acids. The germline gives CDR1 SQVTM, CDR2 ANQGSEA. Germline trimming cut 6 bases from V and 10 bases from J; bases unmatched to any gene: 6.